This T cell receptor (beta chain) was retrieved from a study of lymphopenia after photon versus proton radiotherapy. General study results and limits: In patients who died, overall survival fell as post-nadir TCR diversity dropped more. Only patients who died were analyzed for survival; proton advantage is unproven. Under photons, naive T cells and diversity fell while effector/memory populations rose. Post-nadir diversity loss with photons came from oligoclonal expansion, particularly CD8+ Temra cells.

To note about this clone: Its antigen is still unknown.

TCRdb's copy holds only in-frame clones and misses some; the assay was immunoSEQ multiplex PCR. Among roughly 45,000 clones listed, roughly 87% were seen once. Germline CDR1 reads SGHTA; CDR2 reads FQGTGA. This CDR3 is built from 13 residues. V lost 5 bases to trimming and J lost 7 bases, with 9 bases between them. This TCR derives from a man aged 35 to 55 with gastric cancer. This sample comprised peripheral blood, obtained from a patient treated with photon-based radiotherapy. The V call is TRBV7-3, the J call TRBJ2-6; D call uncertain. The CDR3 DNA follows: TGTGCCAGCAGCGCCCCGCGCGCCAACGTCCTGACTTTC. It encodes CASSAPRANVLTF.